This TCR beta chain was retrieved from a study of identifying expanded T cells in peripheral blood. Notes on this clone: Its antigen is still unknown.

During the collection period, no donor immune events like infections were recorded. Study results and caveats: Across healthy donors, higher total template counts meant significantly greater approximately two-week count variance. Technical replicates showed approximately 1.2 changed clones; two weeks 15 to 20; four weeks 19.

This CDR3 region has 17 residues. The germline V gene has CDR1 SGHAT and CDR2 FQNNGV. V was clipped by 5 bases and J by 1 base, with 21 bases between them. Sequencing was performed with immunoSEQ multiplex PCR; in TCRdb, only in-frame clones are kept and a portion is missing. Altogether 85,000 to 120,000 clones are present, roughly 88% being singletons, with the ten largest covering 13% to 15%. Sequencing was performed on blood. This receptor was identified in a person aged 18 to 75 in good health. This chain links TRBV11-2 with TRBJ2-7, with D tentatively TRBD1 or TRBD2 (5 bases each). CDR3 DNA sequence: TGTGCCAGCAGCCCCACGAGTTTGGGACGGAGTTCCTACGAGCAGTACTTC. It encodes CASSPTSLGRSSYEQYF.